The TCR beta chain described here comes from a study of shared clonotypes between healthy human individuals. A word on this clone: Its target is not known.

Overall study findings and caveats: Larger richness was generally estimated for naive than memory subsets. For naive CD4 cells, approximately 5% of clonotypes were shared across a handful of donors.

The germline V gene has CDR1 LGHNA and CDR2 YSLEER. The V segment lost 4 bases and the J segment 9 bases; nucleotides outside the gene matches: 10. The CDR3 is made up of 16 amino acids. Using immunoSEQ multiplex PCR, the repertoire was profiled, and TCRdb retains in-frame clones only, with some absent. Among around 690,000 clones listed, around 91% were seen once. This clonotype was obtained from a man between 18 and 29 years old in good health. Some clones in this sample may be carry-over from other donors' samples. The rearrangement joins TRBV4-3 to TRBJ2-1; 12 nucleotides agree with TRBD2. The source material was memory CD8+ T cells from PBMCs. Subset indicated: CD45RO+ cells pooled with CCR7-negative TemRA cells. In DNA, the CDR3 is TGCGCCAGCAGCCTCAACGCCGGGACTAGCGGGTTTGAGCAGTTCTTC. Translated: CASSLNAGTSGFEQFF.